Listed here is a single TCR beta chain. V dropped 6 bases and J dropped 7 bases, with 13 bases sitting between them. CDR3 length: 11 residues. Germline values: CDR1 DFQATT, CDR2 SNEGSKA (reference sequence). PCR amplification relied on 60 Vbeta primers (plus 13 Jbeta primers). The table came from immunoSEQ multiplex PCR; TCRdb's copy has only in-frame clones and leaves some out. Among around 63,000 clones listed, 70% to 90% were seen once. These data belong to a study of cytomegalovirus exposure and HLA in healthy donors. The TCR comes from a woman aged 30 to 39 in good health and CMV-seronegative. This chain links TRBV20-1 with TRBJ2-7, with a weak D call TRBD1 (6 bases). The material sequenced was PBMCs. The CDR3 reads CSAKDRSEQYF. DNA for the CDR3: TGCAGTGCAAAAGACAGGAGTGAGCAGTACTTC.